This T cell receptor beta chain was recorded in a study of T cells in Graves' hyperthyroidism and ophthalmopathy. On this clonotype itself: The antigen is unknown.

J gave up 5 bases and V 7 bases, and 6 bases lay outside the gene matches. From germline, CDR1 is SQVTM and CDR2 ANQGSEA. The CDR3 contains 12 residues. Patients were excluded because of uncontrolled infection, other autoimmune disease, pregnancy or lactation. The study based diagnoses on clinical symptoms, serum thyroxine and TRAb, thyroid ultrasound and orbital computed tomography. The CDR3 regions of TCR beta were amplified from RNA transcripts. RT-PCR in the first round (using the HTBI primer set) targeted the TCR CDR3. TCRdb re-analysed the multiplex PCR reads in MiXCR, keeping a single row per CDR3 protein. Of about 59,000 distinct CDR3 sequences listed, approximately 53% are singletons. Broader study findings: Prediction of ophthalmopathy progression came a median approximately 6 months pre-onset.

Sequencing was done on a sample of blood. The chain is built from TRBV29-1 and TRBJ2-7, with 9 bases identical to TRBD2. The sequence was obtained from a woman aged 60-75 years with Graves' ophthalmopathy. In DNA, the CDR3 is TGCAGCGAAGTAGCGGGAGTGAACGAGCAGTACTTC. Residues: CSEVAGVNEQYF.